This T cell receptor (beta chain) is drawn from a study of monozygotic twins with inflammatory bowel disease. Study conclusions and caveats: Whereas healthy co-twins had higher TCRbeta diversity (inverse Simpson), IBD patients had lower diversity. Added variability in patient repertoires may stem from differing immunosuppressive treatments.

Every single donor had an approximately 2.3 ml blood sample drawn. About this clonotype: Its matching antigen is unknown.

Reprocessing the 5' RACE reads, TCRdb reports a single entry for every CDR3 protein and omits DNA. This sample's table has 310,000 or so distinct CDR3 sequences. There are 12 residues in the CDR3. Germline V CDR1 and CDR2: MDHEN, SYDVKM. This receptor was identified in a human donor with ulcerative colitis or Crohn's disease, or a healthy co-twin of an affected twin (not recorded which). Input material: blood. The chain recombines TRBV28 with TRBJ2-7; without DNA, the TCRdb call of TRBD1 cannot be checked. This chain's CDR3 is CASRGLGREQYF.